What follows are 22 T cell receptor beta chains derived from one specimen sequenced in a study of blood T cell repertoires in COVID-19. Clones were read by immunoSEQ multiplex PCR, and TCRdb kept only the in-frame ones, dropping some. The sample gives 70,000 to 90,000 clones, roughly 82% of which show up once; approximately 10% is in the top ten. Sequenced: peripheral blood. Receptors were obtained from a human donor in a cohort sampled during active COVID-19.

V is TRBV2 and J is TRBJ2-2; 8 bases agree with TRBD1. The CDR3 loop spans 17 amino acids. Per germline, CDR1 SNHLY and CDR2 FYNNEI. V lost 4 bases to trimming and J lost 4 bases; unmatched junction nucleotides: 11. Here the CDR3 DNA reads TGTGCCAGCAGTGTTCAGGGGGCTCAGTCGGGCACCGGGGAGCTGTTTTTT. It encodes CASSVQGAQSGTGELFF. Filled out from reference TRBV2 and TRBJ2-2, the complete variable domain reads EPEVTQTPSHQVTQMGQEVILRCVPISNHLYFYWYRQILGQKVEFLVSFYNNEISEKSEIFDDQFSVERPDGSNFTLKIRSTKLEDSAMYFCASSVQGAQSGTGELFFGEGSRLTVL.

The V call is TRBV28, the J call TRBJ1-4, with 7 bases matching TRBD1. CDR1 MDHEN and CDR2 SYDVKM come from the germline V gene. This CDR3 has 12 residues. Losses at the gene ends were 6 bases for V and 8 bases for J; bases not matched to a gene: 3. The CDR3 region is CASRTGWEKLFF. In nucleotides, the CDR3 is TGTGCCAGCAGGACAGGGTGGGAAAAACTGTTTTTT.

This clone occurred once. This chain joins TRBV29-1 and TRBJ2-7; 15 bases are a match to TRBD2. CDR1 and CDR2 (germline): SQVTM, ANQGSEA. The junction had 0 bases not matched to a gene; V was cut back by 3 bases and J by 3 bases. There are 14 residues in the CDR3. The CDR3 protein is CSVEGLAGGYEQYF. CDR3 DNA: TGCAGCGTTGAGGGACTAGCGGGGGGCTACGAGCAGTACTTC.

The rearrangement links TRBV7-8 to TRBJ2-2; 9 nucleotides match TRBD1. This CDR3 region has 16 residues. J lost 5 bases, V lost 5 bases, and 9 bases had no gene match. Germline lookup yields CDR1 SGHVS and CDR2 FQNEAQ. The CDR3 DNA reads as TGTGCCAGCAGCGCACCCGGGACAGGGAGTACCGGGGAGCTGTTTTTT. Its protein product is CASSAPGTGSTGELFF.

V is TRBV18 and J is TRBJ1-5, with 10 bases aligning to TRBD1. From germline, CDR1 is KGHSH and CDR2 LQKENI. The CDR3 is 15 residues long. V dropped 0 bases and J dropped 4; count of bases not matched to a gene: 0. The CDR3 DNA sequence: TGTGCCAGCTCACCACCGGGACAGGGGAATCAGCCCCAGCATTTT. Its protein product is CASSPPGQGNQPQHF.

The chain uses TRBV7-2 and TRBJ1-5, with D possibly TRBD1 on 5 matching bases. CDR1 is SGHTA, CDR2 FQGNSA, per germline. The CDR3 extends over 14 amino acids. V shed 5 bases and J shed 7 bases, with 15 bases lying between them. The CDR3 spells CASSHGLQGQPQHF. CDR3 DNA: TGTGCCAGCAGCCACGGCTTGCAGGGCCAGCCCCAGCATTTT.

This rearrangement joins TRBV10-3 to TRBJ2-7; D remains unclear. Deletions cut 11 bases from V and 4 bases from J, with 18 bases between. This CDR3 contains 13 residues. Germline V gives CDR1 ENHRY, CDR2 SYGVKD. The CDR3 sequence is CASQPEFSYEQYF. CDR3 sequence (DNA): TGTGCCTCACAGCCCGAGTTTTCTTACGAGCAGTACTTC.

V and J are TRBV5-4 and TRBJ1-4; 9 nucleotides align to TRBD1. Looked up from germline, CDR1 is SGHNT and CDR2 is YYREEE (reference sequence). The junction had 4 bases not matched to a gene; V was cut back by 1 base and J by 12 bases. CDR3 size: 13 residues. The CDR3 protein is CASSLRQGEELFF. CDR3 DNA sequence: TGTGCCAGCAGCTTGAGACAGGGGGAGGAACTGTTTTTT.

The rearrangement joins TRBV10-1 to TRBJ2-1; TRBD2 agrees at 12 bases. V lost 4 bases to trimming and J lost 1 base; unmatched junction nucleotides: 2. The V gene's germline CDR1 is WNHNN and CDR2 SYGVQD (reference sequence). This CDR3 region has 16 residues. CDR3 bases: TGCGCCAGCAGTGGACTAGCGGGAGTTTCCTACAATGAGCAGTTCTTC. Its protein product is CASSGLAGVSYNEQFF.

The V gene is TRBV5-1, the J gene TRBJ2-5, with D possibly matching TRBD2 (5 bases). Trimming left V 0 bases short and J 2 bases short, with 8 bases between. This CDR3 is built from 14 residues. CDR1 SGHRS and CDR2 YFSETQ come from the germline V gene. This CDR3 is CASSLVRVQETQYF. DNA of the CDR3: TGCGCCAGCAGCTTGGTGAGGGTTCAAGAGACCCAGTACTTC. Full variable domain (remainder filled in from reference TRBV5-1 and TRBJ2-5): KAGVTQTPRYLIKTRGQQVTLSCSPISGHRSVSWYQQTPGQGLQFLFEYFSETQRNKGNFPGRFSGRQFSNSRSEMNVSTLELGDSALYLCASSLVRVQETQYFGPGTRLLVL.

The CDR3 DNA is TGTGCCAGTTCCTGGACAGGGAGGGCGACCCAGTACTTC. This encodes CASSWTGRATQYF. The chain recombines TRBV28 with TRBJ2-5, with D perhaps matching TRBD1 (8 bases). The CDR3 length is 13 residues. Germline V gene sequence: CDR1 MDHEN, CDR2 SYDVKM. V dropped 9 bases and J dropped 7 bases, with 18 bases sitting between them. Complete variable domain (other parts from reference TRBV28 and TRBJ2-5): DVKVTQSSRYLVKRTGEKVFLECVQDMDHENMFWYRQDPGLGLRLIYFSYDVKMKEKGDIPEGYSVSREKKERFSLILESASTNQTSMYLCASSWTGRATQYFGPGTRLLVL.

Note on this clone: The conserved phenylalanine or tryptophan is not found at the CDR3 terminus, so this likely reflects a read error. The DNA is omitted, as the CDR3 cannot be located on it reliably, and the CDR3 follows TCRdb's listing. J is TRBJ2-7 and V is TRBV27; the D segment call TRBD2 is taken from the table without a DNA check. Both ends counted, the CDR3 spans 15 residues. Germline lookup yields CDR1 MNHEY and CDR2 SMNVEV (reference sequence). CDR3 amino acids: CASSAILGTSGSPSP.

The chain couples TRBV6-5 to TRBJ2-7, with TRBD1 identical over 7 bases. The ends lost 6 bases at V and 2 bases at J; junction bases unmatched: 10. Germline V gene sequence: CDR1 MNHEY, CDR2 SVGAGI. This CDR3 comprises 15 residues. Written as DNA, the CDR3 is TGTGCCAGCAGCAAAGGGACAGCAGAGACCTACGAGCAGTACTTC. The encoded protein is CASSKGTAETYEQYF.

The chain joins TRBV5-1 to TRBJ2-5; D may be TRBD1 (6 bases). CDR1 is SGHRS, CDR2 YFSETQ, per germline. V lost 4 bases to trimming and J lost 4 bases, with 14 bases between them. The CDR3 covers 14 residues. The CDR3 region has the DNA TGCGCCAGCAGCCCAACAGGGCGAGGAGAGACCCAGTACTTC. It specifies CASSPTGRGETQYF.

J is TRBJ1-6 and V is TRBV9, with 7 bases lining up with TRBD1. V dropped 0 bases and J dropped 9; count of bases not matched to a gene: 9. The CDR3 runs to 16 residues. CDR1 is SGDLS, CDR2 YYNGEE, per germline. The CDR3 protein is CASSVGVGGGFSPLHF. DNA of the CDR3: TGTGCCAGCAGCGTAGGAGTCGGAGGGGGCTTTTCACCCCTCCACTTT.

This chain uses TRBV30 with TRBJ1-5, with D unresolved. The germline CDR1 and CDR2 sequences are GTSNPN and SVGIG (reference sequence). Trimming pared 4 bases from V and 4 bases from J, leaving 17 bases between. This CDR3 has 15 residues. DNA for the CDR3: TGTGCCTGGACGGCCCGCGGAGCCCCTAATCAGCCCCAGCATTTT. This gives the protein CAWTARGAPNQPQHF.

This clone occurred once. The V and J genes are TRBV2 and TRBJ2-5; no definite D call. V lost 1 base, J lost 7 bases, and 7 bases lay in between. CDR3 length: 12 residues. The V gene's germline CDR1 is SNHLY and CDR2 FYNNEI. The CDR3 loop reads CASSEVSGTQYF. In nucleotides, the CDR3 is TGTGCCAGCAGTGAAGTCTCGGGGACCCAGTACTTC.

The genes are TRBV5-1 and TRBJ2-7, with TRBD1 matching over 11 bases. V lost 4 bases and J lost 5; bases outside the gene matches: 5. The V gene's germline CDR1 is SGHRS and CDR2 YFSETQ. The CDR3 is made up of 14 amino acids. The CDR3 DNA reads TGCGCCAGCAGCCTGGGACAGGGGGTCAACGAGCAGTACTTC. Amino acids: CASSLGQGVNEQYF.

J is TRBJ2-1 and V is TRBV5-1, with TRBD1 identical over 7 bases. V was pared by 5 bases and J by 2 bases, with 7 bases of the junction left unmatched. The CDR3 has 15 amino acids. In germline, CDR1 is SGHRS, CDR2 YFSETQ. The CDR3 DNA is TGCGCCAGCAGACGGGTGCAGGGGGCCTACAATGAGCAGTTCTTC. Translating gives CASRRVQGAYNEQFF. The variable domain in full, completed from reference TRBV5-1 and TRBJ2-1, reads KAGVTQTPRYLIKTRGQQVTLSCSPISGHRSVSWYQQTPGQGLQFLFEYFSETQRNKGNFPGRFSGRQFSNSRSEMNVSTLELGDSALYLCASRRVQGAYNEQFFGPGTRLTVL.

The chain carries TRBV20-1 and TRBJ2-4; perhaps TRBD2 as D (7 bases). Germline V CDR1 and CDR2: DFQATT, SNEGSKA (reference sequence). The CDR3 totals 11 residues. For the CDR3, the DNA is TGCAGGGGGGCCGGGGGGAACATTCAGTACTTC. Translated: CRGAGGNIQYF.

The chain recombines TRBV27 with TRBJ1-6; 7 nucleotides line up with TRBD1. CDR3 length equals 12 residues. Looked up from germline, CDR1 is MNHEY and CDR2 is SMNVEV (reference sequence). With V trimmed by 8 bases and J by 13 bases, 8 bases remained unmatched. For the CDR3, the DNA is TGTGCCAGCGTGCAGGGGGTAGGGCCCCTCCACTTT. It encodes CASVQGVGPLHF.

The chain employs TRBV5-1 and TRBJ2-5, with D unresolved. The CDR3 spans 15 residues. Trimming removed 7 bases at V and 1 base at J, with 17 bases between. The V gene's germline CDR1 is SGHRS and CDR2 YFSETQ. DNA of the CDR3: TGCGCCAGCGCGCAAGCGACCCTCACCCAAGAGACCCAGTACTTC. Translating it yields CASAQATLTQETQYF.